A selection of T cell receptor beta chains follows, all from one sample in a study of CDR3 diversity in severe acne. TCRdb analysed the PCR reads with MiXCR anew, one entry per CDR3 protein. The data contain 65,000 to 95,000 distinct CDR3 sequences, 51% of them singletons. Sequencing input: blood. The receptors shown here come from a male donor in good health, without acne. CDR3s include the opening cysteine and the closing phenylalanine or tryptophan. A D gene is named only where the DNA matches it firmly. The listing skips clone size in some rows; elsewhere it reads once, few, many or a size class.

J: TRBJ2-3
V: TRBV7-9
D: TRBD2
length: 14
size: many
CDR3: CASSLAGGTDTQYF

J: TRBJ2-7
V: TRBV2
D: .
length: 15
size: .
CDR3: CASSERAEGPYEQYF

J: TRBJ1-5
V: TRBV25-1
D: .
length: 16
size: .
CDR3: CASSDPVGYSNQPQHF

J: .
V: TRBV2
D: .
length: 15
size: once
CDR3: CASTHSRDGGDEQFF

J: TRBJ2-1
V: TRBV20-1
D: TRBD1
length: 17
size: .
CDR3: CSARDLLSSDRGDEQFF

J: TRBJ1-1
V: TRBV5-1
D: .
length: 16
size: .
CDR3: CASSLAMTAVNTEAFF

J: TRBJ1-4
V: TRBV19
D: .
length: 23
size: .
CDR3: CASSTVAAYEQYFGPGLGEKLFF

J: TRBJ2-1
V: TRBV4-1
D: TRBD2
length: 16
size: few
CDR3: CASSLTTSGGAAEQFF

J: TRBJ2-3
V: TRBV20-1
D: TRBD2
length: 15
size: medium-sized
CDR3: CSARGTSGRTDTQYF

J: TRBJ2-5
V: TRBV7-3
D: .
length: 13
size: .
CDR3: CASSFLPGEAQYF

J: TRBJ1-4
V: TRBV9
D: .
length: 12
size: many
CDR3: CASSTPNEKLFF

J: TRBJ2-6
V: TRBV7-6
D: .
length: 15
size: many
CDR3: CASSRGASGANVLTF

J: TRBJ2-7
V: TRBV7-8
D: .
length: 12
size: many
CDR3: CASSLALYEQYF

J: TRBJ1-3
V: TRBV30
D: .
length: 16
size: .
CDR3: CARANDRSHSGNTVYF

J: TRBJ2-7
V: TRBV29-1
D: .
length: 13
size: .
CDR3: CSVGPRAANEQYF

J: TRBJ1-1
V: TRBV4-3
D: TRBD1
length: 13
size: .
CDR3: CASSRPYRGEAFF

J: TRBJ2-7
V: TRBV19
D: .
length: 12
size: .
CDR3: CASSTGQSEQYF

J: TRBJ2-5
V: TRBV2
D: .
length: 14
size: .
CDR3: CASGLAPSGETQYF

J: TRBJ2-5
V: TRBV19
D: TRBD2
length: 17
size: .
CDR3: CASSPYSVLAGEETQYF

J: TRBJ2-5
V: TRBV5-1
D: TRBD1
length: 14
size: .
CDR3: CASSQQGEGETQYF

J: TRBJ1-3
V: TRBV5-5
D: .
length: 15
size: many
CDR3: CASSLSPSSGNTIYF

J: TRBJ2-7
V: TRBV7-3
D: .
length: 15
size: .
CDR3: CASSQGHSGSYEQYF

J: TRBJ1-3
V: TRBV20-1
D: .
length: 15
size: many
CDR3: CSARVFTGTGNTIYF

J: TRBJ2-3
V: TRBV19
D: .
length: 16
size: many
CDR3: CASSPGTPRGTDTQYF

J: TRBJ2-2
V: TRBV24-1
D: TRBD2
length: 14
size: .
CDR3: CASSSSGNAGELFF

J: TRBJ2-1
V: TRBV7-2
D: .
length: 15
size: .
CDR3: CASNRQTVSYNEQFF

J: TRBJ2-1
V: TRBV19
D: TRBD2
length: 14
size: .
CDR3: CASSILAGGNEQFF

J: TRBJ2-5
V: TRBV7-8
D: .
length: 14
size: few
CDR3: CASSPSGSNQPQYF

J: TRBJ1-2
V: TRBV9
D: TRBD1
length: 14
size: .
CDR3: CASSVAGTGVGYTF

J: TRBJ2-1
V: TRBV29-1
D: TRBD2
length: 13
size: .
CDR3: CSVERLAGNEQFF

J: TRBJ2-5
V: TRBV12-3/TRBV12-4
D: .
length: 16
size: .
CDR3: CASILKGTGPQETQYF

J: TRBJ1-1
V: TRBV3-1
D: TRBD1
length: 15
size: .
CDR3: CASRGLTGDRFGTFF

J: TRBJ1-1
V: TRBV28
D: .
length: 13
size: many
CDR3: CASRPPANTEAFF

J: TRBJ1-1
V: TRBV29-1
D: .
length: 14
size: .
CDR3: CSVGVLGQALEAFF

J: TRBJ2-4
V: TRBV5-1
D: TRBD1
length: 16
size: many
CDR3: CASSEGTAVGGNIQYF

J: TRBJ1-2
V: TRBV3-1
D: .
length: 16
size: .
CDR3: CASSQDGGRRSYGYTF

J: TRBJ1-5
V: TRBV11-3
D: TRBD1
length: 18
size: many
CDR3: CASSLGRDRGQGNQPQHF

J: TRBJ1-1
V: TRBV13
D: .
length: 12
size: many
CDR3: CASSLRRTEAFF

J: TRBJ2-1
V: TRBV15
D: .
length: 17
size: .
CDR3: CATSRDAQTDGYNEQFF

J: TRBJ1-2
V: TRBV29-1
D: .
length: 13
size: .
CDR3: CSVDLRSGHGYTF

J: TRBJ1-1
V: TRBV7-2
D: TRBD1
length: 16
size: .
CDR3: CASSPRATGAPRRAFF

J: TRBJ1-2
V: TRBV11-3
D: TRBD1
length: 12
size: many
CDR3: CASIRGNYGYTF

J: .
V: TRBV10-3
D: .
length: 15
size: .
CDR3: CAISERTGVYNEQFF

J: TRBJ1-1
V: TRBV20-1
D: .
length: 13
size: few
CDR3: CSARDQVGTEAFF

J: TRBJ1-2
V: TRBV5-1
D: .
length: 12
size: .
CDR3: CASSFKGDGYTF